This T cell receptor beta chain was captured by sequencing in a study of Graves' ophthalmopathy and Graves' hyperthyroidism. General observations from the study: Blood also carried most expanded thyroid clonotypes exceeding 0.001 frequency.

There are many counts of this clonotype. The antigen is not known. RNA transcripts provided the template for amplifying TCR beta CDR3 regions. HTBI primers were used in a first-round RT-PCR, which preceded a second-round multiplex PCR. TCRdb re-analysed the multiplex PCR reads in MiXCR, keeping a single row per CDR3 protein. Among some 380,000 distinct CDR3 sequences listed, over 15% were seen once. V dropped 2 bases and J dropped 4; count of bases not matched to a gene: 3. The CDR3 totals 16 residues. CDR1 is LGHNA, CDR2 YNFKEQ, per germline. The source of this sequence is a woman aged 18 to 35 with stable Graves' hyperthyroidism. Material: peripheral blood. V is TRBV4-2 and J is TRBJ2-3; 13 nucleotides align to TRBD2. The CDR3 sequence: CASSQRTSGGADTQYF. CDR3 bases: TGTGCCAGCAGCCAAAGGACTAGCGGGGGCGCAGATACGCAGTATTTT.